This paragraph covers one T cell receptor (beta chain) sequence. What it recognizes is unknown. The data derive from a study of blood T cells in healthy people across ages. Study results and caveats: Among T cells, TCR beta diversity per million cells dropped roughly linearly as age rose. Whereas aged donors had fewer naive CD4+ cells, long-lived donors had more of them and higher diversity.

Total RNA, at least 5 micrograms per sample, was extracted from PBMCs. The CDR3 totals 12 residues. The V gene's germline CDR1 is SGHDN and CDR2 FVKESK. The V and J ends lost 4 bases and 8 bases respectively, with 9 bases between them. A sample-barcoded 5' primer and a J-beta primer mix were used in a second PCR of roughly 6 to 12 cycles. TCRdb independently ran MiXCR on the 5' RACE reads; one entry per CDR3 protein. The sample has approximately 790,000 distinct CDR3 sequences; around 62% are singletons. Sequenced sample: blood. The chain is built from TRBV14 and TRBJ2-1; D call uncertain. The sequence was collected from a man aged 25 to 40 in good health. The CDR3 DNA is TGTGCCAGCAGCCGTGTAATCGATGAGCAGTTCTTC. Its protein product is CASSRVIDEQFF.